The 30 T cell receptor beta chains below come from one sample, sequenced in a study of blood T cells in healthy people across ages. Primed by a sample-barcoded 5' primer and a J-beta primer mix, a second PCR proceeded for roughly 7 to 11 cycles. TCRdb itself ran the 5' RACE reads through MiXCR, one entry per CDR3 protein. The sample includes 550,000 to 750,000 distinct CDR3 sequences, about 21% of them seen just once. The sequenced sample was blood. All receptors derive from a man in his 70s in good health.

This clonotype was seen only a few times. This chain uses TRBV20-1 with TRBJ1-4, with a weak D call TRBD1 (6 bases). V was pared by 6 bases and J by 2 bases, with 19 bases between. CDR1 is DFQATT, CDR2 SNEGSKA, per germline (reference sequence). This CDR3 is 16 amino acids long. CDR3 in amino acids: CSAFSGGLATNEKLFF. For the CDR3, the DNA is TGCAGTGCCTTTTCTGGGGGGCTCGCTACTAATGAAAAACTGTTTTTT.

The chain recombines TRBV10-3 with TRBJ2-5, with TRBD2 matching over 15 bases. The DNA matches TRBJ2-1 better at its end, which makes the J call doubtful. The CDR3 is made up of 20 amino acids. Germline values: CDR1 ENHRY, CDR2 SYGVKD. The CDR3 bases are TGTGCCATCAGTGATATCTCCCGGACTAGCGGGAGGGCGGACTACAATGAGCAGTTCTTC. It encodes CAISDISRTSGRADYNEQFF.

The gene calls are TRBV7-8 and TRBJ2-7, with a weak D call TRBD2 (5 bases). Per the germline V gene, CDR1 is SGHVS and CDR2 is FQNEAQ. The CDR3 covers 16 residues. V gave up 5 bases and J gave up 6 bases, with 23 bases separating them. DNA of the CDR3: TGTGCCAGCAGCCAGTTCTTGGGGAGTACGTCGGTCGAGCAGTACTTC. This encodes CASSQFLGSTSVEQYF. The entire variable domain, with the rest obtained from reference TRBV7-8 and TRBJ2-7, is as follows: GAGVSQSPRYKVAKRGQDVALRCDPISGHVSLFWYQQALGQGPEFLTYFQNEAQLDKSGLPSDRFFAERPEGSVSTLKIQRTQQEDSAVYLCASSQFLGSTSVEQYFGPGTRLTVT.

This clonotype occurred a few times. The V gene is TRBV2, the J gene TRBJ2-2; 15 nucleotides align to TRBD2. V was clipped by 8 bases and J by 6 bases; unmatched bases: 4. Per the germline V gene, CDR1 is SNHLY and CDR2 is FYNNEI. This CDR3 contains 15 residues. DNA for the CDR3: TGTGCCAGCGGCGGGACTAGCGGGAGGTCCGGGGAGCTGTTTTTT. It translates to CASGGTSGRSGELFF.

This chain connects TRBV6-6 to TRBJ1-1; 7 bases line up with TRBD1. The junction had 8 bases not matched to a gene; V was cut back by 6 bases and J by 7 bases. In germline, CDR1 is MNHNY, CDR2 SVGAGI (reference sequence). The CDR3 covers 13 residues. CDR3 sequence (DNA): TGTGCCAGCAGCCCGACAGGGCGGGGTGAAGCTTTCTTT. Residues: CASSPTGRGEAFF.

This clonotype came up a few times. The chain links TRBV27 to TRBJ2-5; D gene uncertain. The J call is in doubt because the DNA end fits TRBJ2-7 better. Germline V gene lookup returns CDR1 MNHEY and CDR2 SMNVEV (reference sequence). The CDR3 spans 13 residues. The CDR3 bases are TGTGCCAGCAGCCTGAGTATCGCCTACGAGCAGTACTTC. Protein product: CASSLSIAYEQYF.

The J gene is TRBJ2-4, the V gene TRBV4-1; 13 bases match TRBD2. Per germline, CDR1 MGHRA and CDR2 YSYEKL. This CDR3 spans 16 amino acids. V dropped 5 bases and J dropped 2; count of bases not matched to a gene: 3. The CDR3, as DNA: TGCGCCAGCAGCGGGACTAGCGGGATTACCAAAAACATTCAGTACTTC. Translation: CASSGTSGITKNIQYF.

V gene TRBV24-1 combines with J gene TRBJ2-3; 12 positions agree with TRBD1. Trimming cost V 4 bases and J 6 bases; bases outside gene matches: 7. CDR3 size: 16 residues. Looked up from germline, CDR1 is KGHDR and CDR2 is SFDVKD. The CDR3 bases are TGTGCCACCAGTGACTCGGGACAGGGGGCGCCGGATACGCAGTATTTT. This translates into CATSDSGQGAPDTQYF.

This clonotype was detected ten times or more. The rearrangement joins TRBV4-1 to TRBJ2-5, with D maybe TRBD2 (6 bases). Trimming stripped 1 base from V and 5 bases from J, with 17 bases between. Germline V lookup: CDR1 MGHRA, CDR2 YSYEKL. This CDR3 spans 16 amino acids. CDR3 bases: TGCGCCAGCAGCCAAGCGGAGGGAAATGGACTCGAGACCCAGTACTTC. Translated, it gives CASSQAEGNGLETQYF.

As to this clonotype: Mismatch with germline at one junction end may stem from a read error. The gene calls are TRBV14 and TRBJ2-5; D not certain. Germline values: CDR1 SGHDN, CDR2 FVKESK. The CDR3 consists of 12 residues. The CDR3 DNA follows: TGTGCCAGCAGCCAAGATCGAGTCTCTTGGGGCTTC. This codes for CASSQDRVSWGF. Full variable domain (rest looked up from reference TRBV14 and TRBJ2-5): EAGVTQFPSHSVIEKGQTVTLRCDPISGHDNLYWYRRVMGKEIKFLLHFVKESKQDESGMPNNRFLAERTGGTYSTLKVQPAELEDSGVYFCASSQDRVSWGFGPGTRLLVL.

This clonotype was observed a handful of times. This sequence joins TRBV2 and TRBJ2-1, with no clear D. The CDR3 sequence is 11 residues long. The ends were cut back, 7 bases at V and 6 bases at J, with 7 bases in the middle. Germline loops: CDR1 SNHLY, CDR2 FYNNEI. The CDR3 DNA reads TGTGCCAGCACCCTCAGCAATGAGCAGTTCTTC. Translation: CASTLSNEQFF.

DNA of the CDR3: TGTGCCAGCAGTTTCCTCGGGGGGGTGACCGGGGAGCTGTTTTTT. The encoded protein is CASSFLGGVTGELFF. V is TRBV28 and J is TRBJ2-2, with 8 bases fitting TRBD2. The CDR3 has 15 amino acids. Germline lookup yields CDR1 MDHEN and CDR2 SYDVKM. V gave up 3 bases and J gave up 5 bases; unmatched junction bases: 5.

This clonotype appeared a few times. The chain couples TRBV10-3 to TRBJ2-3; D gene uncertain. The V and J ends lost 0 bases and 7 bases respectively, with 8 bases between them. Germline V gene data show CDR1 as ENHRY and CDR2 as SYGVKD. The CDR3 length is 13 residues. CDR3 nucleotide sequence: TGTGCCATCAGTGAGTCGTCTACCAATACGCAGTATTTT. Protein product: CAISESSTNTQYF.

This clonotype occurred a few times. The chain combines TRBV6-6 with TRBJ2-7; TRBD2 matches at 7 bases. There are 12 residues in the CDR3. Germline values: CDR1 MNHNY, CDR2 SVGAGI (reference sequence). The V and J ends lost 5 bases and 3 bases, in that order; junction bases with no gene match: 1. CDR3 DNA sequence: TGTGCCAGCAGTGGACTAGGCTACGAGCAGTACTTC. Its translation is CASSGLGYEQYF.

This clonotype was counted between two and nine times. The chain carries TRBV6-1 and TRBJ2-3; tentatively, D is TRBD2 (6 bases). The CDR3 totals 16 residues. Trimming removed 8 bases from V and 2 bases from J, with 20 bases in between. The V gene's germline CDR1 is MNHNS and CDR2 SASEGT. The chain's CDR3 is CASSRTRGLSTDTQYF. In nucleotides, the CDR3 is TGTGCCAGCTCCCGTACCCGGGGGTTATCCACAGATACGCAGTATTTT.

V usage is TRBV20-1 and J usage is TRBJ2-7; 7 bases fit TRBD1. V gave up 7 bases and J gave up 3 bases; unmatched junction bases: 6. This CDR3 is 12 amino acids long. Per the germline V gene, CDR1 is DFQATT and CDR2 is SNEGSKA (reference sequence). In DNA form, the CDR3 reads TGCAGTGTAACACAGGGGCGCTACGAGCAGTACTTC. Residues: CSVTQGRYEQYF.

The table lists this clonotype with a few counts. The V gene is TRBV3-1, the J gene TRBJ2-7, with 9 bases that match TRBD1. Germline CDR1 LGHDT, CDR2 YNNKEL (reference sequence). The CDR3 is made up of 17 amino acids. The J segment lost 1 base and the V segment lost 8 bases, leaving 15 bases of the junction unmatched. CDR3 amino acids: CASGELPGTGISYEQYF. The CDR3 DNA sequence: TGTGCCAGCGGCGAATTACCGGGGACAGGGATTTCCTACGAGCAGTACTTC.

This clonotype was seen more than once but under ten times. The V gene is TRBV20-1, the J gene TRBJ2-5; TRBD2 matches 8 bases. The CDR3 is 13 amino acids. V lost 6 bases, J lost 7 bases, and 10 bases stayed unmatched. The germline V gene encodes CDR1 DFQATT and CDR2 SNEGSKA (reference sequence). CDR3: CSAYPGLDGTQYF. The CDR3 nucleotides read TGCAGTGCGTACCCGGGACTAGATGGGACCCAGTACTTC.

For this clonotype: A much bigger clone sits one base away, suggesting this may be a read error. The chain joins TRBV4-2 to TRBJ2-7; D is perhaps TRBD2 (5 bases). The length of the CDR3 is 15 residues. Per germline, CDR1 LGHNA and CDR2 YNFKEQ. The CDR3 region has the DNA TGTGCCAGCAGCCAAGATCTACCTAGCTCCTACGAGCAGTGCTTC. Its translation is CASSQDLPSSYEQCF.

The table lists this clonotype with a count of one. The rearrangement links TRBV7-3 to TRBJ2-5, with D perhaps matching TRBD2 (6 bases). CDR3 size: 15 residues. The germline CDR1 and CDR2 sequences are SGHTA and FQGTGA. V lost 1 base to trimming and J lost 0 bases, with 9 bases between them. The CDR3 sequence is CASSLMGLDQETQYF. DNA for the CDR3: TGTGCCAGCAGCTTAATGGGACTCGACCAAGAGACCCAGTACTTC.

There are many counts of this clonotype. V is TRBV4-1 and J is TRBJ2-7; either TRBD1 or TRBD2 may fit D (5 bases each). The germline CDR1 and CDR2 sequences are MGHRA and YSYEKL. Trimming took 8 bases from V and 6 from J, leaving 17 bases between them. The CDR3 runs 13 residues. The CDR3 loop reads CASGGAGISEQYF. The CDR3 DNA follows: TGCGCCAGCGGGGGTGCAGGTATCTCCGAGCAGTACTTC.

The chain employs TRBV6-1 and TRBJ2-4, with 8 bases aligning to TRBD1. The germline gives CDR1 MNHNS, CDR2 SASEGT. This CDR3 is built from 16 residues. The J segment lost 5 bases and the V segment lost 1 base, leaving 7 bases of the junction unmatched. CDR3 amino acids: CASSEVRQGWENIQYF. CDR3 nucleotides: TGTGCCAGCAGTGAAGTGCGACAGGGGTGGGAAAACATTCAGTACTTC.

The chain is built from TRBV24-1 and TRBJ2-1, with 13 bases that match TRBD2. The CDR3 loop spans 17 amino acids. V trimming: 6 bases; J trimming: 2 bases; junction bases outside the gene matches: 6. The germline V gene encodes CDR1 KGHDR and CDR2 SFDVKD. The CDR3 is CATSPTSGRATYNEQFF. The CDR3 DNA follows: TGTGCCACCAGTCCAACTAGCGGGAGGGCTACCTACAATGAGCAGTTCTTC.

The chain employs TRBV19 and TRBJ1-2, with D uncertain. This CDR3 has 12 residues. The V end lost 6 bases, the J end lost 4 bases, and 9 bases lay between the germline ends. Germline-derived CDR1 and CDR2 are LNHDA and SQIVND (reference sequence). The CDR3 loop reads CASSPDRYGYTF. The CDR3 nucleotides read TGTGCCAGTAGCCCCGACCGCTATGGCTACACCTTC.

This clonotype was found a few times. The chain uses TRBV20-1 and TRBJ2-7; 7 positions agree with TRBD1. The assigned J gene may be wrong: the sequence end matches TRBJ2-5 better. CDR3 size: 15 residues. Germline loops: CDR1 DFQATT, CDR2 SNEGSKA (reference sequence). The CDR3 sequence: CSALPQGVNRETQYF. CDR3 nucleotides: TGCAGTGCCCTCCCGCAGGGGGTTAATCGGGAGACCCAGTACTTC.

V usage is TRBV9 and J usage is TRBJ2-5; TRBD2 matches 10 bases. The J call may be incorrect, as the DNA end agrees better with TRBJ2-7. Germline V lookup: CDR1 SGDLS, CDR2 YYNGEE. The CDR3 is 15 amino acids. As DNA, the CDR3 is TGTGCCAGCAGCGTAGGGACTAGCGGCCTAAGCGAGCAGTACTTC. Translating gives CASSVGTSGLSEQYF.

CDR3 sequence reads: CASSAMRGRAHNEQFF. The CDR3 bases are TGTGCCAGCAGCGCTATGCGGGGCCGGGCGCACAATGAGCAGTTCTTC. The chain combines TRBV11-2 with TRBJ2-5; D might be TRBD2 (6 bases). Near its end, the DNA agrees better with TRBJ2-1, so the J call may be wrong. CDR1 and CDR2 from the germline V gene are SGHAT and FQNNGV. The CDR3 totals 16 residues.

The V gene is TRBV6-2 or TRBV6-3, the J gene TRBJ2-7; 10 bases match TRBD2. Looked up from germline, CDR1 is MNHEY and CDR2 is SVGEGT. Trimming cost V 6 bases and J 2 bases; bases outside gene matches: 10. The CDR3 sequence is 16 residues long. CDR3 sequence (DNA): TGTGCCAGCAGCCGCCCCTCTAGCGGGAGCCCCTACGAGCAGTACTTC. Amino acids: CASSRPSSGSPYEQYF.

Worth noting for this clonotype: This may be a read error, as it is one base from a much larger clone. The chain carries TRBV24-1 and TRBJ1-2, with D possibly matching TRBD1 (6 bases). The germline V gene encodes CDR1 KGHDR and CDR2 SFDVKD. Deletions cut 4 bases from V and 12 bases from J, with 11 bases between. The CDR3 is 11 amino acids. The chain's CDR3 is CATSDLDSHTF. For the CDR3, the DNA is TGTGCCACCAGTGACCTGGACAGTCACACCTTC.

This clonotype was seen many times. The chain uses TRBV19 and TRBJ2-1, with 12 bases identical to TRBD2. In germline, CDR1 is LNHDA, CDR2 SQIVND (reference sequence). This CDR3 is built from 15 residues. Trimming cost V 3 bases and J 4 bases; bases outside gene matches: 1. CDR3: CASSMTSGGYNEQFF. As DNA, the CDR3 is TGTGCCAGTAGTATGACTAGCGGGGGATACAATGAGCAGTTCTTC.